The 30 T cell receptor beta chains listed next were all sequenced from one sample in a study of T cell responses to AZD1222 COVID-19 vaccine (dated by TCRdb to the early 2020s). What the time point label conveys for this sample: about 28 days (+/-7) after the second vaccine dose. Libraries were built with the immunoSEQ multiplex PCR assay. This is the immuneACCESS table as TCRdb keeps it, with only in-frame sequences that have V and J called. A part of the clones is gone; compared with another copy, unresolved V genes explain less than half, and the rest is unexplained. Within this sample are fewer than 120,000 clones, with 80% to 95% of them counted one time only. The ten largest clones take up about 2.5% of the sample. The source material was peripheral blood, sampled 28 days after the second AZD1222 dose. Receptor source: an adult who received the AZD1222 COVID-19 vaccine.

The rearrangement links TRBV7-2 to TRBJ1-2; D perhaps matches TRBD1 (5 bases). CDR1 and CDR2 from the germline V gene are SGHTA and FQGNSA. The V gene lost 0 bases and the J gene lost 8 bases, with 16 bases spanning the gap. CDR3 length: 15 residues. The CDR3 loop reads CASSLASHAGPGYTF. CDR3 bases: TGTGCCAGCAGCTTAGCATCCCATGCGGGGCCGGGCTACACCTTC.

The chain links TRBV9 to TRBJ1-1, with 7 nucleotides matching TRBD1. Germline loops: CDR1 SGDLS, CDR2 YYNGEE. CDR3 length: 14 amino acids. The J segment lost 5 bases and the V segment lost 2 bases, leaving 6 bases of the junction unmatched. The CDR3 reads CASSVEGAGTEAFF. CDR3 nucleotide sequence: TGTGCCAGCAGCGTGGAGGGGGCCGGGACTGAAGCTTTCTTT.

The chain recombines TRBV7-8 with TRBJ2-1; 8 bases match TRBD2. This CDR3 has 16 amino acids. The V and J ends lost 4 bases and 0 bases, in that order; junction bases with no gene match: 5. The germline V gene has CDR1 SGHVS and CDR2 FQNEAQ. CDR3 in DNA: TGTGCCAGCAGCTCGATTAGCGGGGACTCCTACAATGAGCAGTTCTTC. Residues: CASSSISGDSYNEQFF.

The chain links TRBV7-9 to TRBJ1-2, with TRBD1 as a possible D gene (6 bases). Germline V gene lookup returns CDR1 SEHNR and CDR2 FQNEAQ (reference sequence). Deletions cut 7 bases from V and 8 bases from J, with 8 bases between. The CDR3 has 10 amino acids. Here the CDR3 reads CASTQGGYTF. The CDR3 coding sequence is TGTGCCAGCACCCAGGGGGGCTACACCTTC.

This clone occurred once. The V gene is TRBV7-2, the J gene TRBJ2-2; 8 positions agree with TRBD1. The trim removed 3 bases at V and 2 bases at J, leaving 5 bases unmatched. The germline gives CDR1 SGHTA, CDR2 FQGNSA. The CDR3 sequence is 16 residues long. The CDR3 loop reads CASSFTGTGNTGELFF. The CDR3 DNA reads TGTGCCAGCAGCTTTACCGGGACAGGAAACACCGGGGAGCTGTTTTTT.

The chain recombines TRBV19 with TRBJ1-5, with no clear D. Trimming left V 5 bases short and J 9 bases short, with 11 bases between. The CDR3 is 12 residues long. Germline V lookup: CDR1 LNHDA, CDR2 SQIVND (reference sequence). This CDR3 is CASSPQDPPQHF. DNA for the CDR3: TGTGCCAGTAGTCCCCAGGACCCGCCCCAGCATTTT. Together with reference TRBV19 and TRBJ1-5, the CDR3 gives the full variable domain: DGGITQSPKYLFRKEGQNVTLSCEQNLNHDAMYWYRQDPGQGLRLIYYSQIVNDFQKGDIAEGYSVSREKKESFPLTVTSAQKNPTAFYLCASSPQDPPQHFGDGTRLSIL.

This clone was counted once. The rearrangement uses TRBV6-5 and TRBJ2-2, with 11 bases matching TRBD1. There are 15 residues in the CDR3. Germline V lookup: CDR1 MNHEY, CDR2 SVGAGI. The ends lost 7 bases at V and 5 bases at J; junction bases unmatched: 6. The CDR3 nucleotides are TGTGCCAGCACCCTGGACAGGGGGCAGACCGGGGAGCTGTTTTTT. It codes for CASTLDRGQTGELFF.

This sequence joins TRBV2 and TRBJ1-1; D is unresolved. With 7 bases removed from V and 3 bases from J, the gap between germline ends came to 6 bases. The CDR3 totals 11 residues. CDR1 and CDR2 from the germline V gene are SNHLY and FYNNEI. The CDR3 is CASKPDTEAFF. The CDR3 DNA reads as TGTGCCAGCAAGCCAGACACTGAAGCTTTCTTT.

This chain uses TRBV4-2 with TRBJ2-7; 10 positions match TRBD1. V was pared by 3 bases and J by 2 bases, with 4 bases of the junction left unmatched. The CDR3 is made up of 15 amino acids. Germline-derived CDR1 and CDR2 are LGHNA and YNFKEQ. In nucleotides, the CDR3 is TGTGCCAGCAGCCAGGGACAGGGGACTACCTACGAGCAGTACTTC. It yields the protein CASSQGQGTTYEQYF.

The gene calls are TRBV30 and TRBJ1-2; 12 bases align to TRBD1. CDR1 is GTSNPN and CDR2 is SVGIG in the germline V gene (reference sequence). The CDR3 is 17 amino acids. V trimming: 5 bases; J trimming: 4 bases; junction bases outside the gene matches: 14. This CDR3 reads CAWHEPGQGARGYGYTF. The CDR3 region has the DNA TGTGCCTGGCACGAACCGGGACAGGGGGCACGAGGCTATGGCTACACCTTC.

This chain links TRBV10-3 with TRBJ2-7; no clear D. Germline lookup yields CDR1 ENHRY and CDR2 SYGVKD. The CDR3 covers 14 residues. V shed 6 bases and J shed 2 bases, with 14 bases lying between them. In DNA, the CDR3 is TGTGCCATCAGGGAACCGGGCTCAGCCTACGAGCAGTACTTC. Amino acid sequence: CAIREPGSAYEQYF.

This clone occurred a few times. The chain couples TRBV7-2 to TRBJ1-2; D is unclear. Trimming removed 1 base from V and 1 base from J, with 10 bases in between. The CDR3 covers 15 residues. Germline V gene sequence: CDR1 SGHTA, CDR2 FQGNSA. Here the CDR3 DNA reads TGTGCCAGCAGCTTAGGGCCTGGGAGTAACTATGGCTACACCTTC. It translates to CASSLGPGSNYGYTF.

V gene TRBV18 combines with J gene TRBJ2-2; 8 nucleotides match TRBD1. V lost 5 bases, J lost 4 bases, and 6 bases stayed unmatched. This CDR3 contains 15 residues. In germline, CDR1 is KGHSH, CDR2 LQKENI. CDR3 bases: TGTGCCAGCTCAAAGGACAGGGAGCCCACCGGGGAGCTGTTTTTT. Translation: CASSKDREPTGELFF.

The J gene is TRBJ2-7, the V gene TRBV10-3, with 10 bases lining up with TRBD2. CDR1 is ENHRY and CDR2 is SYGVKD in the germline V gene. The CDR3 covers 15 residues. V lost 6 bases and J lost 1; bases outside the gene matches: 6. Here the CDR3 reads CAIRVAGGTSYEQYF. In DNA form, the CDR3 reads TGTGCCATCAGAGTAGCGGGGGGCACTTCCTACGAGCAGTACTTC.

A few counts support this clone. The CDR3 region has the DNA TGTGCCAGTAGTATAGGGGGGACTAGCGGTTACGAGCAGTACTTC. Translated, it gives CASSIGGTSGYEQYF. V gene TRBV19 combines with J gene TRBJ2-7, with TRBD2 matching 11 bases. After removal of 1 base from V and 4 bases from J, the junction contained 3 bases not matched to a gene. This CDR3 has 15 residues. Germline V gene data show CDR1 as LNHDA and CDR2 as SQIVND (reference sequence).

J is TRBJ1-1 and V is TRBV2, with D possibly being TRBD1 (5 bases). This CDR3 contains 11 residues. The V end was cut by 6 bases, the J end by 8 bases, with 10 bases between. Germline V CDR1 and CDR2: SNHLY, FYNNEI. CDR3 sequence: CASRVEGEAFF. The CDR3 DNA follows: TGTGCCAGCAGAGTTGAGGGGGAAGCTTTCTTT.

CDR3 loop: CASSLPYNEQFF. The CDR3 coding sequence is TGTGCCAGCAGTTTACCCTACAATGAGCAGTTCTTC. This chain uses TRBV28 with TRBJ2-1; D gene uncertain. From germline, CDR1 is MDHEN and CDR2 SYDVKM. This CDR3 is built from 12 residues. V lost 2 bases, J lost 2 bases, and 1 base lay in between.

The V call is TRBV6-2 or TRBV6-3, the J call TRBJ1-5, with 8 nucleotides matching TRBD1. Unmatched junction bases numbered 6, after V lost 5 bases and J lost 3 bases. This CDR3 is built from 15 residues. Germline loops: CDR1 MNHEY, CDR2 SVGEGT. DNA for the CDR3: TGTGCCAGCAGTACAGGGGGAACCTCCAATCAGCCCCAGCATTTT. This translates into CASSTGGTSNQPQHF.

V and J are TRBV2 and TRBJ2-1; D not certain. V shed 6 bases and J shed 4 bases, with 13 bases lying between them. CDR1 and CDR2 from the germline V gene are SNHLY and FYNNEI. The CDR3 is 14 amino acids. CDR3 residues: CASSYSPNYNEQFF. In DNA, the CDR3 is TGTGCCAGCAGCTACAGTCCCAATTACAATGAGCAGTTCTTC.

The chain couples TRBV18 to TRBJ2-1; maybe TRBD1 (5 bases). The V end lost 0 bases, the J end lost 4 bases, and 13 bases lay between the germline ends. The CDR3 length is 16 residues. The germline V gene has CDR1 KGHSH and CDR2 LQKENI. DNA of the CDR3: TGTGCCAGCTCACCACCATCATACGGACAATACAATGAGCAGTTCTTC. This translates into CASSPPSYGQYNEQFF.

This clone was counted once. The chain is built from TRBV7-2 and TRBJ2-2; a possible D gene is TRBD2 (6 bases). Looked up from germline, CDR1 is SGHTA and CDR2 is FQGNSA. The CDR3 totals 12 residues. The ends were cut back, 5 bases at V and 9 bases at J, with 10 bases in the middle. This chain's CDR3 is CASSLTSWELFF. The CDR3 DNA sequence: TGTGCCAGCAGCCTCACTAGCTGGGAGCTGTTTTTT.

The rearrangement joins TRBV7-6 to TRBJ1-6; D unresolved. Between the trimmed V and J ends, which lost 2 bases and 9 bases, there was a span of 14 bases. From germline, CDR1 is SGHVS and CDR2 FNYEAQ. There are 15 residues in the CDR3. CDR3: CASSLTLEGSSPLHF. The CDR3 DNA sequence: TGTGCCAGCAGCTTAACTTTGGAGGGCTCTTCACCCCTCCACTTT.

The rearrangement joins TRBV7-9 to TRBJ2-7, with D possibly matching TRBD1 (6 bases). The CDR3 spans 18 residues. Trimming took off 1 base at V and 2 bases at J, with 21 bases between the two ends. Germline CDR1 and CDR2: SEHNR and FQNEAQ (reference sequence). The CDR3 DNA reads as TGTGCCAGCAGCTTAGGGGACAAGGCGGCTGGGCCGCCCTACGAGCAGTACTTC. Translating it yields CASSLGDKAAGPPYEQYF.

Of note for this clone: The junction departs from germline at one end; a sequencing error may be responsible. V is TRBV13 and J is TRBJ1-1; 12 bases line up with TRBD1. The germline gives CDR1 PRHDT, CDR2 FYEKMQ (reference sequence). The CDR3 is 15 residues long. In DNA form, the CDR3 reads TGTGCCAGCAGCTTAGGCCGGGAGTTGGGACAGGGGGCGGGTTTT. This sequence encodes CASSLGRELGQGAGF.

The V gene is TRBV10-1, the J gene TRBJ2-3; D unresolved. The V end lost 0 bases, the J end lost 7 bases, and 17 bases lay between the germline ends. There are 16 residues in the CDR3. Germline V CDR1 and CDR2: WNHNN, SYGVQD (reference sequence). CDR3 amino acids: CASSESPTNPENTQYF. The CDR3 nucleotides are TGCGCCAGCAGTGAGTCCCCCACTAACCCTGAAAATACGCAGTATTTT.

This clone was seen a few times. The CDR3 bases are TGTGCCAGCAGCTTCGACAGGGGCGGCGAAAAACTGTTTTTT. It encodes CASSFDRGGEKLFF. This sequence joins TRBV7-9 and TRBJ1-4, with 8 bases identical to TRBD1. This CDR3 is 14 amino acids long. The V and J ends lost 3 bases and 8 bases, in that order; junction bases with no gene match: 5. Germline CDR1 SEHNR, CDR2 FQNEAQ (reference sequence). Looking up the rest from reference TRBV7-9 and TRBJ1-4 gives the full variable domain: DTGVSQNPRHKITKRGQNVTFRCDPISEHNRLYWYRQTLGQGPEFLTYFQNEAQLEKSRLLSDRFSAERPKGSFSTLEIQRTEQGDSAMYLCASSFDRGGEKLFFGSGTQLSVL.

The rearrangement uses TRBV7-6 and TRBJ2-5; 9 positions agree with TRBD2. CDR1 and CDR2 from the germline V gene are SGHVS and FNYEAQ. V trimming: 1 base; J trimming: 0 bases; junction bases outside the gene matches: 3. The CDR3 is made up of 16 amino acids. CDR3 residues: CASSLGPSGNQETQYF. The CDR3 DNA reads TGTGCCAGCAGCTTAGGTCCTAGCGGGAACCAAGAGACCCAGTACTTC.

The V gene is TRBV7-2, the J gene TRBJ1-3; D not certain. This CDR3 is built from 17 residues. Trimming stripped 4 bases from V and 1 base from J, with 17 bases between. The germline V gene has CDR1 SGHTA and CDR2 FQGNSA. The DNA of the CDR3 is TGTGCCAGCAGCTCCCCGTGGGTCGCGCCTTCTGGAAACACCATATATTTT. Protein product: CASSSPWVAPSGNTIYF.

The J gene is TRBJ2-7, the V gene TRBV6-6; possibly TRBD2 for D (7 bases). The germline V gene encodes CDR1 MNHNY and CDR2 SVGAGI (reference sequence). The CDR3 is 13 residues long. The V end was cut by 7 bases, the J end by 7 bases, with 17 bases between. CDR3 nucleotide sequence: TGTGCCAGCACCCTTCAGGGGAGGGGTGAGCAGTACTTC. It translates to CASTLQGRGEQYF.

V usage is TRBV18 and J usage is TRBJ1-1; D is undetermined. Germline loops: CDR1 KGHSH, CDR2 LQKENI. V dropped 3 bases and J dropped 0 bases, with 11 bases sitting between them. This CDR3 has 15 amino acids. DNA of the CDR3: TGTGCCAGCTCACCTAGCCGGGATGTGAACACTGAAGCTTTCTTT. It translates to CASSPSRDVNTEAFF.